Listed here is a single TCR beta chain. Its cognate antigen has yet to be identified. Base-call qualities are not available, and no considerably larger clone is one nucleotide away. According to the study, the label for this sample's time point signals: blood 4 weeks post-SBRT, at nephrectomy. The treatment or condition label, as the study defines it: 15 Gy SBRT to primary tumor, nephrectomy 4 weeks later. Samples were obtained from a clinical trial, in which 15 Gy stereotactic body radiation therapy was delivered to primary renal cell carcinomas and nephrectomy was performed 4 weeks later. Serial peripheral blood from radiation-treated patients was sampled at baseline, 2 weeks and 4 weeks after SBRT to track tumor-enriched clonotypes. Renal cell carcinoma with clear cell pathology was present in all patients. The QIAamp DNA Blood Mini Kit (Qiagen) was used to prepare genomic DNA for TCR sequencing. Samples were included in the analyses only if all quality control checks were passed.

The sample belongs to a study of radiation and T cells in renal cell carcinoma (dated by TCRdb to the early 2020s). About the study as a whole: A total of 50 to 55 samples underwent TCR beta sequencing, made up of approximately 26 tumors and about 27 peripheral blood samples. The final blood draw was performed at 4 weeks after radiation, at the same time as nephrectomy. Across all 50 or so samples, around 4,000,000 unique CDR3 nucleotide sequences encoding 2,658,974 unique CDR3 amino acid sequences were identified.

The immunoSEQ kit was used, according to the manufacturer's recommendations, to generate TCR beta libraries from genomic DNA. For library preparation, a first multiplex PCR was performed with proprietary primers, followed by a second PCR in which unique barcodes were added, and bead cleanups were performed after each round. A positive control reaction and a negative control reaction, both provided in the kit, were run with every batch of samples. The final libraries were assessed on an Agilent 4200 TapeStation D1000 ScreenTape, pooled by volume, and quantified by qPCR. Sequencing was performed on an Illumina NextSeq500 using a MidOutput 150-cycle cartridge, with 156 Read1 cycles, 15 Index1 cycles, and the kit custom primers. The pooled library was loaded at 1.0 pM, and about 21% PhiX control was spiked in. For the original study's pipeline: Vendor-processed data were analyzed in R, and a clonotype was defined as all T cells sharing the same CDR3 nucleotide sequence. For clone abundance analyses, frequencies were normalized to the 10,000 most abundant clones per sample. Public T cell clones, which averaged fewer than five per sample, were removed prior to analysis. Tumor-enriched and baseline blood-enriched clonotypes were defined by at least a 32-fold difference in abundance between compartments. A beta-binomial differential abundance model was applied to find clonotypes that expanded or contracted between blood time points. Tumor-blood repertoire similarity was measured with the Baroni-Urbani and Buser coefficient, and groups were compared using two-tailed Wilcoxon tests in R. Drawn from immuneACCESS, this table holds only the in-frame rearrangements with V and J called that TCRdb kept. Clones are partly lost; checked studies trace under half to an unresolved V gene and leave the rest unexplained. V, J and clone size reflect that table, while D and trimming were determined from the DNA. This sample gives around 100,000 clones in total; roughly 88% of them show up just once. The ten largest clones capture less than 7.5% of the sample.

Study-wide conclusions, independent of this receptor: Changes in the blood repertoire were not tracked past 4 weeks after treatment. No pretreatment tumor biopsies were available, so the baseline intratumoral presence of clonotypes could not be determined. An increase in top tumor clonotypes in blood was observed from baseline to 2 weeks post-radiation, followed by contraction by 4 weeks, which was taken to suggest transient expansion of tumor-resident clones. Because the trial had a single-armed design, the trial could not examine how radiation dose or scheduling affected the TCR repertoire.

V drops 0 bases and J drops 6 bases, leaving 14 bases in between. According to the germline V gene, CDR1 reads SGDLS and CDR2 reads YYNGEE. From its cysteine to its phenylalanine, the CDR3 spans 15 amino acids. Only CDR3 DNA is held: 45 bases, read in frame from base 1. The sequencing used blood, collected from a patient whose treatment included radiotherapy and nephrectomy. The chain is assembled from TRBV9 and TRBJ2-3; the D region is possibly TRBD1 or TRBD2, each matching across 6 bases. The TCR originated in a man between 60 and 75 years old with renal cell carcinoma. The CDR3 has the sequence CASSVVPGALDTQYF. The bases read TGTGCCAGCAGCGTAGTCCCGGGGGCCCTCGATACGCAGTATTTT.